A selection of T cell receptor beta chains follows, all from one sample in a study of CD8+CD57+ T cells in acquired aplastic anemia. TCRdb re-analysed the reads in MiXCR, keeping a single row per CDR3 protein. Among about 190,000 distinct CDR3 sequences listed, approximately 50% were seen once. Sequencing was performed on sorted CD4+, CD8+, or CD8+CD57+ T cells (not recorded which) from PBMCs. The receptor set was obtained from a human donor with aplastic anemia. Each CDR3 is given with its conserved first and last residue. The D gene is left open where the match is weak. Where a row states a size, it is once, few, many or the class of an expanded clone; other rows omit it.

TRBJ2-6 TRBD2 few TRBV2 TGTGCCAGCAGTGCTGGACTAGCGGGAGCTGGGGCCAACGTCCTGACTTTC CASSAGLAGAGANVLTF
TRBJ2-1 . few TRBV24-1 TGTGCCACCGGTCCAGACAGGTTCATCGGTGAGCAGTTCTTC CATGPDRFIGEQFF
TRBJ1-5 . few TRBV29-1 TGCAGCGTTGAAGGAGAAGGGGAGGGACCCCAGCATTTT CSVEGEGEGPQHF
TRBJ2-7 TRBD2 . TRBV9 TGTGCCAGCAGCCCATCGACTAGCGGGAGTGTGCACGAGCAGTACTTC CASSPSTSGSVHEQYF
TRBJ1-2 TRBD1 many TRBV19 TGTGCCAGTAGCTCCACCGGGACAGGCTATGGCTACACCTTC CASSSTGTGYGYTF
TRBJ1-6 . . TRBV10-3 TGTGCCATCAGTGAGGTAGCGGGATACACGCATTCACCCCTCCACTTT CAISEVAGYTHSPLHF
TRBJ2-7 . few TRBV11-3 TGTGCCAGCAGCTTAGCTCCAGGTTACGAGCAGTACTTC CASSLAPGYEQYF
TRBJ2-3 . many TRBV4-2 TGTGCCAGCACCCAAACCGGGTCTGCCCCCTATACGCAGTATTTT CASTQTGSAPYTQYF
TRBJ2-7 TRBD1 . TRBV11-1 TGTGCCAGCAGCTCCGTTTGGACAGGGACCTCCTACGAGCAGTACTTC CASSSVWTGTSYEQYF
TRBJ2-5 TRBD2 many TRBV7-9 TGTGCCAGCAGCGCTACTAGCGGAAAGACCCAGTACTTC CASSATSGKTQYF
TRBJ2-3 TRBD2 many TRBV7-2 TGTGCCAGCAGCCCCCTAGCGGGAGGGGACACGCAGTATTTT CASSPLAGGDTQYF
TRBJ2-7 TRBD1 many TRBV2 TGTGCCAGCACTACCCCGGGACAGGGGTCTAACGAGCAGTACTTC CASTTPGQGSNEQYF
TRBJ2-7 . many TRBV11-2 TGTGCCACAAACTCGGGCCGAACCGGGGAGCAGTACTTC CATNSGRTGEQYF
TRBJ1-3 TRBD1 . TRBV5-4 TGTGCCAGCAGCACGACAGGGGGTCTCTTAGGAAACACCATATATTTT CASSTTGGLLGNTIYF
TRBJ2-7 . . TRBV20-1 TGCAGTGCGACAGGTTTAAGCTCCTACGAGCAGTACTTC CSATGLSSYEQYF
TRBJ2-3 TRBD1 . TRBV7-6 TGTGCCAGCAGCTTAAAGACCACAGGGGCAGATACGCAGTATTTT CASSLKTTGADTQYF
TRBJ2-1 . many TRBV20-1 TGCAGTGCTCCAACTCCACGGGACTTCAAATCGGAGCAGTTCTTC CSAPTPRDFKSEQFF
TRBJ1-5 TRBD1 many TRBV2 TGTGCCAGCAGTGTAAGTCAGGGGGCTGGCAATCAGCCCCAGCATTTT CASSVSQGAGNQPQHF
TRBJ1-1 . . TRBV9 TGTGCCAGCAGTTACTCGCCGGGGAACACTGAAGCTTTCTTT CASSYSPGNTEAFF
TRBJ1-6 . . TRBV20-1 TGCAGTGCTAGAGAGGACGGTAATAATTCACCCCTCCACTTT CSAREDGNNSPLHF
TRBJ1-2 TRBD1 . TRBV28 TGTGCCAGCAGACAGACAGGGTCGTATAACTATGGCTACACCTTC CASRQTGSYNYGYTF
TRBJ2-7 . many TRBV9 TGTGCCAGCAGCGTAGGGAGCGGGTTCCCCTACGAGCAGTACTTC CASSVGSGFPYEQYF
TRBJ2-3 TRBD1 . TRBV24-1 TGTGCCACCGGGACGCGGACAGGATACACAGATACGCAGTATTTT CATGTRTGYTDTQYF
TRBJ2-2 . few TRBV25-1 TGTGCCAGTCGCCCGGAACCAGGGGAGGACACCGGGGAGCTGTTTTTT CASRPEPGEDTGELFF
TRBJ1-5 TRBD1 . TRBV10-3 TGTGCCATCAGTCAACAGGGGGAATCTCAGCCCCAGCATTTT CAISQQGESQPQHF
TRBJ2-1 . . TRBV24-1 TGTGCCACCAGGGACCGGGATGAGCAGTTCTTC CATRDRDEQFF
TRBJ2-7 . . TRBV5-1 TGCGCCAGCAGCTTGGCGGGAGTCGTATACGAGCAGTACTTC CASSLAGVVYEQYF
TRBJ2-7 TRBD2 . TRBV10-3 TGTGCCAGCAGACGGACTAGCGGGAGAGAATACGAGCAGTACTTC CASRRTSGREYEQYF
TRBJ2-1 . once TRBV7-8 TGTGCCAGCAGTCCGACTAGTTCCTACAATGAGCAGTTCTTC CASSPTSSYNEQFF
TRBJ2-2 . many TRBV20-1 TGCAGTGCTAGAGACCCCAGGTCTAGCAGGTCACGTCAGCTGTTTTTT CSARDPRSSRSRQLFF
TRBJ2-3 TRBD1 . TRBV25-1 TGTGCCAGCAGGGACAGGCTCACAGATACGCAGTATTTT CASRDRLTDTQYF
TRBJ1-6 TRBD1 few TRBV15 TGTGCCACCAGCAGATCCAAGACAGGGGAAGGAGATTCACCCCTCCACTTT CATSRSKTGEGDSPLHF
TRBJ1-6 . many TRBV19 TGTGCCAGTAGTACCCGGACGGATAATTCACCCCTCCACTTT CASSTRTDNSPLHF